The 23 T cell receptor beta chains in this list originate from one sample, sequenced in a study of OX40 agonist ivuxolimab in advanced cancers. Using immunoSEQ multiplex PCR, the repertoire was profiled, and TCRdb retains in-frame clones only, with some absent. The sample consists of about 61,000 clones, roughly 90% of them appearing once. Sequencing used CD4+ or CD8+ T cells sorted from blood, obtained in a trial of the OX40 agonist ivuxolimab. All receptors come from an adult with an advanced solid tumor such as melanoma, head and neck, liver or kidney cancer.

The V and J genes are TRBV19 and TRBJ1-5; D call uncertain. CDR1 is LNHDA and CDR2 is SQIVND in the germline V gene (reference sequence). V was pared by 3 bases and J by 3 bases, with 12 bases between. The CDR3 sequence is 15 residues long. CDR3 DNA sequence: TGTGCCAGTAGTATGACTTGGCAGAACAATCAGCCCCAGCATTTT. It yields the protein CASSMTWQNNQPQHF.

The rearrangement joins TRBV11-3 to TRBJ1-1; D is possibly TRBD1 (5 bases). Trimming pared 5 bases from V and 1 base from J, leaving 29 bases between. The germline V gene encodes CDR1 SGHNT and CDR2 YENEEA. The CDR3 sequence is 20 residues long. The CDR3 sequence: CASSGGDRPWVACRNTEAFF. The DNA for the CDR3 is TGTGCCAGCAGCGGAGGGGACCGACCATGGGTGGCCTGTAGGAACACTGAAGCTTTCTTT.

This CDR3 reads CASSGGHLSGNTIYF. CDR3 coding DNA: TGTGCCAGCAGTGGCGGACACCTCTCTGGAAACACCATATATTTT. The chain has TRBV6-1 and TRBJ1-3; possibly TRBD1 for D (5 bases). V lost 4 bases, J lost 0 bases, and 10 bases lay in between. The CDR3 consists of 15 residues. Germline CDR1 reads MNHNS; CDR2 reads SASEGT.

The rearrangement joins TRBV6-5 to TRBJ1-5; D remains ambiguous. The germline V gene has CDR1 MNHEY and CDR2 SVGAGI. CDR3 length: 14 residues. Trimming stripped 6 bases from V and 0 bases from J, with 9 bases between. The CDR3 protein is CASSAGYSNQPQHF. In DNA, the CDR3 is TGTGCCAGCAGCGCAGGTTATAGCAATCAGCCCCAGCATTTT.

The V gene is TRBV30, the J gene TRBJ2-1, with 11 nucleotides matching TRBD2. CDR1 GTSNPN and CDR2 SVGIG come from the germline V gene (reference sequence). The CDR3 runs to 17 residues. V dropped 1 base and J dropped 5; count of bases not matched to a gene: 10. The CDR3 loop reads CAWSGSGRAGVDNEQFF. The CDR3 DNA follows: TGTGCCTGGAGTGGTAGCGGGAGGGCTGGGGTGGACAATGAGCAGTTCTTC.

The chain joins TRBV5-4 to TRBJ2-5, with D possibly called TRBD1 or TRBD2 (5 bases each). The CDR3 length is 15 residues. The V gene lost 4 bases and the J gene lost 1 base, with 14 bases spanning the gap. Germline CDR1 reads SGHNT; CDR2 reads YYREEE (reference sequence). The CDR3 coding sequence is TGTGCCAGCAGCCGGGGCGCAAGCGGCCAAGAGACCCAGTACTTC. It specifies CASSRGASGQETQYF.

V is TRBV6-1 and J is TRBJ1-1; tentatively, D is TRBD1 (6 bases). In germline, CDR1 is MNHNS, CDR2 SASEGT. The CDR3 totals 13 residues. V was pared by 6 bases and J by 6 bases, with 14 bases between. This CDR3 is CASRMTGLAEAFF. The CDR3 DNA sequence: TGTGCCAGCAGGATGACAGGCTTAGCTGAAGCTTTCTTT.

The chain's CDR3 is CASRRQAADTEAFF. The DNA of the CDR3 is TGCGCCAGCAGACGACAGGCAGCGGACACTGAAGCTTTCTTT. The rearrangement uses TRBV10-1 and TRBJ1-1; the D gene is possibly TRBD1 (6 bases). This CDR3 is built from 14 residues. CDR1 and CDR2 (germline): WNHNN, SYGVQD (reference sequence). The germline V and J ends were trimmed by 6 bases and 3 bases, with 14 bases remaining between them.

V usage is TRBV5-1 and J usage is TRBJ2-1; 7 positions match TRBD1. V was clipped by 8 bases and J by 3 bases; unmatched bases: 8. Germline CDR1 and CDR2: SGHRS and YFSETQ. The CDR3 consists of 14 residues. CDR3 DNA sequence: TGCGCCAGTGAGACAGGGTGGGACTACAATGAGCAGTTCTTC. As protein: CASETGWDYNEQFF.

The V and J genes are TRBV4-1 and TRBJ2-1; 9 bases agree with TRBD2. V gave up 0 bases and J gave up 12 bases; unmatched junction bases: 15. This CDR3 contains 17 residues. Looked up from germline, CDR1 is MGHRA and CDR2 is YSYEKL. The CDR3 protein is CASSQEFSGRHAPGQFF. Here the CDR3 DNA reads TGCGCCAGCAGCCAAGAGTTTAGCGGGAGACACGCACCGGGGCAGTTCTTC.

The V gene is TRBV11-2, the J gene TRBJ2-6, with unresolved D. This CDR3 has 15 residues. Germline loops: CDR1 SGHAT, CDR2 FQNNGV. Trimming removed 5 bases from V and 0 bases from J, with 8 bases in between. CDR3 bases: TGTGCCAGCAGCACGTCCGTCTCTGGGGCCAACGTCCTGACTTTC. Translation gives CASSTSVSGANVLTF. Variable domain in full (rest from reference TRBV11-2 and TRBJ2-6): EAGVAQSPRYKIIEKRQSVAFWCNPISGHATLYWYQQILGQGPKLLIQFQNNGVVDDSQLPKDRFSAERLKGVDSTLKIQPAKLEDSAVYLCASSTSVSGANVLTFGAGSRLTVL.

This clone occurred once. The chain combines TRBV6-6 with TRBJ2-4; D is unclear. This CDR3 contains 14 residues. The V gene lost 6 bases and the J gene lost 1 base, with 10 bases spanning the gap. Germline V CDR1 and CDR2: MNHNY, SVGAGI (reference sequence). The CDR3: CASRGGLAKNIQYF. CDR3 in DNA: TGTGCCAGCAGAGGTGGGCTCGCCAAAAACATTCAGTACTTC.

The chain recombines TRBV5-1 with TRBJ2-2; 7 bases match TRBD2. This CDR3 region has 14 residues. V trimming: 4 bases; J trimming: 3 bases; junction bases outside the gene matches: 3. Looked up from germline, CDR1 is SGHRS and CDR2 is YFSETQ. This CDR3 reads CASSERGDTGELFF. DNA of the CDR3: TGCGCCAGCAGCGAGCGGGGTGACACCGGGGAGCTGTTTTTT.

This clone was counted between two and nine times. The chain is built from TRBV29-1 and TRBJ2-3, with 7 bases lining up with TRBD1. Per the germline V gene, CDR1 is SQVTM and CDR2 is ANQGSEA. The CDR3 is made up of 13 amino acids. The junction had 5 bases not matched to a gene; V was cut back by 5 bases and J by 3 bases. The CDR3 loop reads CSVRQGMTDTQYF. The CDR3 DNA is TGCAGCGTTCGACAGGGAATGACAGATACGCAGTATTTT.

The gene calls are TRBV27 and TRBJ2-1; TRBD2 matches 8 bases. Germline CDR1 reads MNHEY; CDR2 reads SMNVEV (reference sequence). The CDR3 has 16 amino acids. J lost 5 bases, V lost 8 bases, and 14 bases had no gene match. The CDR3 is CASGSYRAGGNNEQFF. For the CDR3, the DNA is TGTGCCAGCGGATCCTATAGGGCGGGGGGTAACAATGAGCAGTTCTTC.

For the CDR3, the DNA is TGTGCCAGCAGAGCGGACAGGAACTCTGGAAACACCATATATTTT. This gives the protein CASRADRNSGNTIYF. The chain couples TRBV2 to TRBJ1-3; 7 bases map to TRBD1. The V and J ends lost 6 bases and 0 bases, in that order; junction bases with no gene match: 5. The CDR3 is 15 amino acids. Germline loops: CDR1 SNHLY, CDR2 FYNNEI. Using reference TRBV2 and TRBJ1-3 for the parts outside the CDR3, the full variable domain is EPEVTQTPSHQVTQMGQEVILRCVPISNHLYFYWYRQILGQKVEFLVSFYNNEISEKSEIFDDQFSVERPDGSNFTLKIRSTKLEDSAMYFCASRADRNSGNTIYFGEGSWLTVV.

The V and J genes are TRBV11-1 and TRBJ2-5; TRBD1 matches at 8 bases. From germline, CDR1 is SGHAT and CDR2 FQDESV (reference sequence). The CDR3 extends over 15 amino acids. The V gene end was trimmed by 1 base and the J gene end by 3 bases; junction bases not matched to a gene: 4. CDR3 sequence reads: CASSLGDRLEETQYF. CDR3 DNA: TGTGCCAGCAGCTTAGGGGACAGGTTAGAAGAGACCCAGTACTTC.

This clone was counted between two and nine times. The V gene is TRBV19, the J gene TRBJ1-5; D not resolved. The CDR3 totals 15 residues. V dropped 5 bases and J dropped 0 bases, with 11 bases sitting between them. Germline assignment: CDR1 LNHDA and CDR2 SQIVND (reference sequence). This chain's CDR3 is CASSPQDSSNQPQHF. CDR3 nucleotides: TGTGCCAGTAGTCCCCAGGATTCTAGCAATCAGCCCCAGCATTTT.

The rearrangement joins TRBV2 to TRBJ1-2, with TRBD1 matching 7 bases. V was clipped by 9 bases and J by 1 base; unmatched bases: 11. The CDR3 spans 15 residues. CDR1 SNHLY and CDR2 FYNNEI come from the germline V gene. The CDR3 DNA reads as TGTGCCAGTCGGGACAGATCTAGTCATAACTATGGCTACACCTTC. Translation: CASRDRSSHNYGYTF.

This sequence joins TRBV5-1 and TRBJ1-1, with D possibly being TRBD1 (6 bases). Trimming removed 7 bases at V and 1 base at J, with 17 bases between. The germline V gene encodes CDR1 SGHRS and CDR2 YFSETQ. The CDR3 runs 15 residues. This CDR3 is CASRRPGQSNTEAFF. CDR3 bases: TGCGCCAGCCGACGTCCGGGACAATCGAACACTGAAGCTTTCTTT.

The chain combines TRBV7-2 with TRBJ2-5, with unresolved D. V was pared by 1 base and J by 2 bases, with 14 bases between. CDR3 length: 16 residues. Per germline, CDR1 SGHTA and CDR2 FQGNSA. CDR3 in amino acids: CASSLVWGTSQETQYF. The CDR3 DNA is TGTGCCAGCAGCTTAGTCTGGGGAACAAGTCAAGAGACCCAGTACTTC.

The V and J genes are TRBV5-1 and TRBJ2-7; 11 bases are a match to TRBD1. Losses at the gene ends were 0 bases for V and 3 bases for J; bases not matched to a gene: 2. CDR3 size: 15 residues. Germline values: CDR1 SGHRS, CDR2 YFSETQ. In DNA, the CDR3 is TGCGCCAGCAGCTTGGCCGGGACAGGGGGCTACGAGCAGTACTTC. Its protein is CASSLAGTGGYEQYF.

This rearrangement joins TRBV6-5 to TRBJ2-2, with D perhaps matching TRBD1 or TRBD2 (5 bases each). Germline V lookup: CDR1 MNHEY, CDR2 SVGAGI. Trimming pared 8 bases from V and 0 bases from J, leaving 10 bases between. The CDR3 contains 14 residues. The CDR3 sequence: CASRGPTNTGELFF. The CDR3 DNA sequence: TGTGCCAGCCGGGGCCCGACGAACACCGGGGAGCTGTTTTTT.